This T cell receptor (beta chain) stems from a study of blood T cell repertoires in COVID-19. Whole-study context: Material from acute and convalescent COVID-19 was sourced from the United States, Italy and Spain. PBMCs, B-cell-depleted T cells, or T cells provided the cDNA or gDNA that made up the material.

In the authors' methods: The authors estimated nucleated cell counts from reference gene primer amplification. Method: immunoSEQ multiplex PCR; TCRdb's copy keeps in-frame clones and lacks some. V and J calls and clone size are as listed in that table; D and trimming were resolved from the DNA. The sample holds roughly 250,000 clones, around 83% seen once. V shed 0 bases and J shed 6 bases, with 18 bases lying between them. This CDR3 is built from 16 residues. From germline, CDR1 is LGHDT and CDR2 YNNKEL (reference sequence). Sample: peripheral blood. This clonotype was obtained from a man aged 35 to 55 with active or convalescent COVID-19. This sequence joins TRBV3-1 (or the pseudogene TRBV3-2) and TRBJ2-7, with D perhaps matching TRBD1 (6 bases). This CDR3 reads CASSQEGAFPTAEQYF. CDR3 coding DNA: TGTGCCAGCAGCCAAGAGGGGGCTTTCCCTACCGCCGAGCAGTACTTC.